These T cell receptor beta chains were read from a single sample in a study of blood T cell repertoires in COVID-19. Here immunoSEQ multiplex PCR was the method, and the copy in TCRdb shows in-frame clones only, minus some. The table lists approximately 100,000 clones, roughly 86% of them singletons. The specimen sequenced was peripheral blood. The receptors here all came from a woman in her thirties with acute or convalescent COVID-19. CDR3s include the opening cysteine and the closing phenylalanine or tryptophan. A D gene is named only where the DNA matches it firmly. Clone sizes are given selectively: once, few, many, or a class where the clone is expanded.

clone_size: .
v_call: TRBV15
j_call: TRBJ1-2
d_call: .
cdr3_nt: TGTGCCACCAGCGGAAGACGTCCCTCCCGACAGGAAAATAGGGGTGACTATGGCTACACCTTC
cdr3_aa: CATSGRRPSRQENRGDYGYTF

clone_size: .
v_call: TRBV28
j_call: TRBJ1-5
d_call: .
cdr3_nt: TGTGCCAGCAGTTCCAGCGCCGGGCCCCAGCATTTT
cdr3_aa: CASSSSAGPQHF

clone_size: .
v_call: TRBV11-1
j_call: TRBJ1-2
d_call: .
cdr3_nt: TGTGCCAGCAGCCCATCGGGGGACAACTATGGCTACACCTTC
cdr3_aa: CASSPSGDNYGYTF

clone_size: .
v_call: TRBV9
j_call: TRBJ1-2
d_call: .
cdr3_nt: TGTGCCAGCAGCGAGGACACAACTAACTATGGCTACACCTTC
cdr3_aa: CASSEDTTNYGYTF

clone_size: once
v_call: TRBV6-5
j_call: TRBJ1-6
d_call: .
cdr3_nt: TGTGCCAGCAGTTCCCGACATTTTAATTCACCCCTCCACTTT
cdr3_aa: CASSSRHFNSPLHF

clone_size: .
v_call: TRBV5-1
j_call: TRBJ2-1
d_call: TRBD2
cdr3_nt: TGCGCCAGCAGCTCCATTGGACTAGCGGGGATCAATGAGCAGTTCTTC
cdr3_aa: CASSSIGLAGINEQFF

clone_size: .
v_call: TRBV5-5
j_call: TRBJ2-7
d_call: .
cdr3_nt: TGTGCCAGCAGCCTAACTAGCCTCACCTACGAGCAGTACTTC
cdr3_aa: CASSLTSLTYEQYF

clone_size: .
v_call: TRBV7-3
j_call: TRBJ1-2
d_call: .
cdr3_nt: TGTGCCAGCAGCTTAGGTACAGGGAACTATGGCTACACCTTC
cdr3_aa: CASSLGTGNYGYTF

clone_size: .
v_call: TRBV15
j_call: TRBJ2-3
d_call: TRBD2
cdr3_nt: TGTGCCACCAGCAGGTCTCGGTGGGGCGGGGGGCAGGGCACAGATACGCAGTATTTT
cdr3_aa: CATSRSRWGGGQGTDTQYF

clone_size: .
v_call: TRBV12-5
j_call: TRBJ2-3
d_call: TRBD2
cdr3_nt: TGTGCTAGTGACGGGACTATCGGGGATACGCAGTATTTT
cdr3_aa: CASDGTIGDTQYF

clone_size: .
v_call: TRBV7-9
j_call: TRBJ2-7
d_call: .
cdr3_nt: TGTGCCAGCAGCTTAAACCCGGGACTGCACTCCTACGAGCAGTACTTC
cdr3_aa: CASSLNPGLHSYEQYF

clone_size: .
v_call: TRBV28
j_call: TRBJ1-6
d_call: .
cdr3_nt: TGTGCCAGCAGTTACGAGGTCTCCTCTTTGCACCTCTATAATTCACCCCTCCACTTT
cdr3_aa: CASSYEVSSLHLYNSPLHF